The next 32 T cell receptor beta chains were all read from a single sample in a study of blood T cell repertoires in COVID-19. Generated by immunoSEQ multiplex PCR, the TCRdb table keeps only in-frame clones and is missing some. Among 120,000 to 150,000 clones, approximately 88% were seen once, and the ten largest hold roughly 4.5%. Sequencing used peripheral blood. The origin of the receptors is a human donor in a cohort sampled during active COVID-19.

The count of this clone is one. In DNA form, the CDR3 reads TGTGCCATCAGTGGGGCAGGCGGGAGGGGGTCAGATACGCAGTATTTT. Translation: CAISGAGGRGSDTQYF. The V gene is TRBV10-3, the J gene TRBJ2-3, with 9 positions matching TRBD2. The CDR3 extends over 16 amino acids. Germline V gene sequence: CDR1 ENHRY, CDR2 SYGVKD. Trimming at V came to 4 bases and at J to 4 bases, leaving 9 bases not matched to a gene.

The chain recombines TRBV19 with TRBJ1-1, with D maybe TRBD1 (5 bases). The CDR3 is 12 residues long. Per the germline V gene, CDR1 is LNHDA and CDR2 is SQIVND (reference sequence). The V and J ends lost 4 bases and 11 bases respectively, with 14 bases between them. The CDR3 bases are TGTGCCAGTAGTAGAAGTGGGGCCGAGGCTTTCTTT. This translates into CASSRSGAEAFF.

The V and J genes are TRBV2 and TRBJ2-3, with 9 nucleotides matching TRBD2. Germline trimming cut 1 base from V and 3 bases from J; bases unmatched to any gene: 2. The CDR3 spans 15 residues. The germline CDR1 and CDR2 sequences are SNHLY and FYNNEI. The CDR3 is CASSEGAGGTDTQYF. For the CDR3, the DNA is TGTGCCAGCAGTGAAGGGGCGGGGGGGACAGATACGCAGTATTTT.

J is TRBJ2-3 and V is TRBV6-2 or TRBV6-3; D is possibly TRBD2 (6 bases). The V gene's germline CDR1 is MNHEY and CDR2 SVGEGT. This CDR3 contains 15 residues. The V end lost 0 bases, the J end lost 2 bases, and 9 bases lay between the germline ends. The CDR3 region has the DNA TGTGCCAGCAGTTACTCGACTAGAAACACAGATACGCAGTATTTT. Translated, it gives CASSYSTRNTDTQYF.

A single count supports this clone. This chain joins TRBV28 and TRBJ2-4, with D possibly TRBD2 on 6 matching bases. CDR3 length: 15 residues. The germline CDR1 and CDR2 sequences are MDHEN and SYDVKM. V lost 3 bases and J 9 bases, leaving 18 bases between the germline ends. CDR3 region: CASSFPPGVGGIQYF. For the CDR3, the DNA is TGTGCCAGCAGTTTCCCTCCGGGCGTGGGGGGCATTCAGTACTTC.

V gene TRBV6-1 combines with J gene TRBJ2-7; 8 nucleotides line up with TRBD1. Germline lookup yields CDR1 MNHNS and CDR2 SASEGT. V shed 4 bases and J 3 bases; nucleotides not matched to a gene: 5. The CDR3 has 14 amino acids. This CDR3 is CASSAAGQGYEQYV. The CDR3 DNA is TGTGCCAGCAGTGCAGCAGGACAGGGCTACGAGCAGTACGTC.

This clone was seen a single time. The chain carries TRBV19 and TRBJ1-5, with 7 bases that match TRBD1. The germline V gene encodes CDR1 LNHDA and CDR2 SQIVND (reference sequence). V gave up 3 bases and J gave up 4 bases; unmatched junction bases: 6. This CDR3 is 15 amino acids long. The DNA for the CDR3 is TGTGCCAGTAGTATCACCACAGGGGTGAATCAGCCCCAGCATTTT. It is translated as CASSITTGVNQPQHF.

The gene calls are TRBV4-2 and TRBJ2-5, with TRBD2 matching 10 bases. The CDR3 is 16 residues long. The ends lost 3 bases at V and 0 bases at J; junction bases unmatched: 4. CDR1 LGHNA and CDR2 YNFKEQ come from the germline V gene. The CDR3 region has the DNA TGTGCCAGCAGCCACTCTAGCGGGGGACACCAAGAGACCCAGTACTTC. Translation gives CASSHSSGGHQETQYF.

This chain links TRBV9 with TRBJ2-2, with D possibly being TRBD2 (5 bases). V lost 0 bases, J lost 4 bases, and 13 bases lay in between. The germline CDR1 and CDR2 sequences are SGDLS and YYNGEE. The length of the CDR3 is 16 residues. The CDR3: CASSVAYPGFTGELFF. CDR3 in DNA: TGTGCCAGCAGCGTAGCTTACCCGGGGTTCACCGGGGAGCTGTTTTTT.

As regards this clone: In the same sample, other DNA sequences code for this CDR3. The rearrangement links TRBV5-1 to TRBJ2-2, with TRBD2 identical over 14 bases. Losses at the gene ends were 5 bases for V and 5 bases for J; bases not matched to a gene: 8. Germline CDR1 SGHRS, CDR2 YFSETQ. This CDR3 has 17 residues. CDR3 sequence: CASSRGLAGGGTGELFF. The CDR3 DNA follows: TGCGCCAGCAGTCGTGGACTAGCGGGGGGCGGAACCGGGGAGCTGTTTTTT.

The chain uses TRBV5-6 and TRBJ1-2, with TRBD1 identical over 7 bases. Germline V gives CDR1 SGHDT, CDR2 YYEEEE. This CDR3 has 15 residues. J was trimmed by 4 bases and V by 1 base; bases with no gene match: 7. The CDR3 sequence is CASSLRQGWFYGYTF. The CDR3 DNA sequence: TGTGCCAGCAGCTTGCGACAGGGCTGGTTCTATGGCTACACCTTC.

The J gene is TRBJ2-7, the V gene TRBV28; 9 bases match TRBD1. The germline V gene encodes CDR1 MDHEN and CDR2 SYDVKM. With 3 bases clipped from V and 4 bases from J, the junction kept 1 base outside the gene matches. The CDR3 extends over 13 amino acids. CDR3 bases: TGTGCCAGCAGTTTGGGACAGGGATACGAGCAGTACTTC. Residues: CASSLGQGYEQYF.

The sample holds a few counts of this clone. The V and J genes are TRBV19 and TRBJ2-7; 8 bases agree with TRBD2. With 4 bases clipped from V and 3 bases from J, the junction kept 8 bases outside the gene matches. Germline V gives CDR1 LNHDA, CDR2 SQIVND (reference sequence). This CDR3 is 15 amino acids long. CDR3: CASSTIAGPRYEQYF. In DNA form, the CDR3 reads TGTGCCAGTAGTACTATAGCGGGACCTCGCTACGAGCAGTACTTC.

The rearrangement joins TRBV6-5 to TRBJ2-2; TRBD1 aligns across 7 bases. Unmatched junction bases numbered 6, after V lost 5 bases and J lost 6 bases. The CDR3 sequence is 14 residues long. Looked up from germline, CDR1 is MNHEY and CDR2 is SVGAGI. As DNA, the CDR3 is TGTGCCAGCAGTCCGACAGGGATGTCCGGGGAGCTGTTTTTT. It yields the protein CASSPTGMSGELFF.

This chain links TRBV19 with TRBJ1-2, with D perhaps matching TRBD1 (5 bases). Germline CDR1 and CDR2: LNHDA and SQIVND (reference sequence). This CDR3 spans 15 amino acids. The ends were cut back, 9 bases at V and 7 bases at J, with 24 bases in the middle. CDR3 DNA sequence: TGTGCCAGCCGATTTTTGGACGGGGGGAGATCTGGCTACACCTTC. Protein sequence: CASRFLDGGRSGYTF.

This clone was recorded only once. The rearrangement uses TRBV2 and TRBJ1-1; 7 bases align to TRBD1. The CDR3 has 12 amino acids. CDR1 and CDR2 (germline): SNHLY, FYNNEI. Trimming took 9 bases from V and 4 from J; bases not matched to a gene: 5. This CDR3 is CASTGEVTEAFF. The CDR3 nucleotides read TGTGCCAGTACAGGGGAGGTCACTGAAGCTTTCTTT. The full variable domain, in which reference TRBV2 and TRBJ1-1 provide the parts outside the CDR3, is EPEVTQTPSHQVTQMGQEVILRCVPISNHLYFYWYRQILGQKVEFLVSFYNNEISEKSEIFDDQFSVERPDGSNFTLKIRSTKLEDSAMYFCASTGEVTEAFFGQGTRLTVV.

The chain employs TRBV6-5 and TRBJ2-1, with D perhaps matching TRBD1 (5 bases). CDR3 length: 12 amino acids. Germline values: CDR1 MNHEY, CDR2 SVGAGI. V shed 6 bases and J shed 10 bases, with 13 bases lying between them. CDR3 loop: CASSDSKGEQFF. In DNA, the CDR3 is TGTGCCAGCAGCGATTCCAAGGGGGAGCAGTTCTTC.

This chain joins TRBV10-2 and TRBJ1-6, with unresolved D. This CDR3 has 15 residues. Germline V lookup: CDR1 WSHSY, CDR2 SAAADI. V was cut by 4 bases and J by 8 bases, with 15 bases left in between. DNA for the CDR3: TGCGCCAGCAGTGTATCACCCGAGAGTGATTCACCCCTCCACTTT. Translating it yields CASSVSPESDSPLHF.

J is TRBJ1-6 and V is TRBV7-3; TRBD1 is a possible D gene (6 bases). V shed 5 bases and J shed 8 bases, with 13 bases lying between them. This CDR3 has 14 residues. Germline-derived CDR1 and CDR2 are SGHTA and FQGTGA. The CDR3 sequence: CASSRGYEDSPLHF. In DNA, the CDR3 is TGTGCCAGCAGCAGGGGGTACGAGGATTCACCCCTCCACTTT.

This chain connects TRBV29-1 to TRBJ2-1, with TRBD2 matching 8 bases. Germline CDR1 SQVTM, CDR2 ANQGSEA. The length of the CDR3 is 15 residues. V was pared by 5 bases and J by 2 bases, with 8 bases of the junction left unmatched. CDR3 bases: TGCAGCGTTCGAAGGACGGGGGGGGCCTACAATGAGCAGTTCTTC. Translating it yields CSVRRTGGAYNEQFF.

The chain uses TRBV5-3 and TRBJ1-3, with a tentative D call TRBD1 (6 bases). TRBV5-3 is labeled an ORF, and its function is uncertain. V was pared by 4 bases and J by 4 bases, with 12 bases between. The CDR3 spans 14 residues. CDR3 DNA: TGTGCCAGAAGCCTAACAGGGCCCGGAAACACCATATATTTT. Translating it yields CARSLTGPGNTIYF.

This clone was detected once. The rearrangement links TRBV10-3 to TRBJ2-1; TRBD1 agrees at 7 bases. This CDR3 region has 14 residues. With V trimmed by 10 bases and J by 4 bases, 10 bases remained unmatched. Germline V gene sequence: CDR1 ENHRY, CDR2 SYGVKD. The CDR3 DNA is TGTGCCAGCTCAGGGGACAGACCTTACAATGAGCAGTTCTTC. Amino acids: CASSGDRPYNEQFF.

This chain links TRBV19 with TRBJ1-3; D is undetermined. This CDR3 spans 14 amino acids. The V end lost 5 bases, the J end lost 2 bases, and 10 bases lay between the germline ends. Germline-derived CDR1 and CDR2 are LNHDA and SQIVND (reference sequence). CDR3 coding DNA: TGTGCCAGTAGTCGGGGTGATACTGGAAACACCATATATTTT. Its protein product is CASSRGDTGNTIYF. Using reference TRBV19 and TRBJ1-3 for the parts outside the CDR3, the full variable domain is DGGITQSPKYLFRKEGQNVTLSCEQNLNHDAMYWYRQDPGQGLRLIYYSQIVNDFQKGDIAEGYSVSREKKESFPLTVTSAQKNPTAFYLCASSRGDTGNTIYFGEGSWLTVV.

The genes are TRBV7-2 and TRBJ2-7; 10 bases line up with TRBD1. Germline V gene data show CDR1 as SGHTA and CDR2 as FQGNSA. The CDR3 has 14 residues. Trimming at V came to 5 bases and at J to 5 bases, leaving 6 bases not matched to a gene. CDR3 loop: CASSRTGQGNEQYF. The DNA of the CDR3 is TGTGCCAGCAGCCGCACGGGACAGGGGAACGAGCAGTACTTC.

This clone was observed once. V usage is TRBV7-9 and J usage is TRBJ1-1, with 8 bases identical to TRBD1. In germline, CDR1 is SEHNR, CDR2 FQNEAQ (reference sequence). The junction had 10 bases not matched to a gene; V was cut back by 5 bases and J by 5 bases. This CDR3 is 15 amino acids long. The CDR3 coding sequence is TGTGCCAGCAGCCCTGGGGCAGGGGGCAGTACTGAAGCTTTCTTT. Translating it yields CASSPGAGGSTEAFF.

The CDR3: CASSRHAPLSGEQYF. CDR3 sequence (DNA): TGTGCCAGCAGTAGACATGCACCCTTATCAGGCGAGCAGTACTTC. This sequence joins TRBV6-5 and TRBJ2-7; D not certain. This CDR3 has 15 residues. With 5 bases removed from V and 6 bases from J, the gap between germline ends came to 20 bases. CDR1 MNHEY and CDR2 SVGAGI come from the germline V gene.

CDR3 coding DNA: TGTGCCAGTACCCCCTGGACTAGCGGGAGTTCAGATACGCAGTATTTT. This sequence encodes CASTPWTSGSSDTQYF. The J gene is TRBJ2-3, the V gene TRBV19; TRBD2 aligns across 13 bases. Germline CDR1 LNHDA, CDR2 SQIVND (reference sequence). Losses at the gene ends were 7 bases for V and 4 bases for J; bases not matched to a gene: 8. The CDR3 spans 16 residues.

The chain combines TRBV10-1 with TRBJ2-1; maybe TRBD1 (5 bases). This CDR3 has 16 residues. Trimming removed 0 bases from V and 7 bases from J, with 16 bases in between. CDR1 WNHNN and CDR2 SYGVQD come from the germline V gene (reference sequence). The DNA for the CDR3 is TGCGCCAGCAGTGAGTCGACTGTGGGGCCTGGGAATGAGCAGTTCTTC. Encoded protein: CASSESTVGPGNEQFF.

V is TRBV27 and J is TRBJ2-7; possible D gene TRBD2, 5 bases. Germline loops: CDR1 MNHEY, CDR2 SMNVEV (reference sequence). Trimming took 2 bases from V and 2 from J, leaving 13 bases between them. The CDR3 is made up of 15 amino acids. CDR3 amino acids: CASSLGADPAYEQYV. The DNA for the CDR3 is TGTGCCAGCAGTTTAGGAGCGGACCCCGCCTACGAGCAGTACGTC.

This chain's CDR3 is CASSLAGNTEAFF. CDR3 DNA sequence: TGTGCCAGCAGCTTAGCAGGAAACACTGAAGCTTTCTTT. V and J are TRBV7-3 and TRBJ1-1; D unclear. CDR3 length equals 13 residues. Looked up from germline, CDR1 is SGHTA and CDR2 is FQGTGA. V shed 2 bases and J shed 2 bases, with 6 bases lying between them.

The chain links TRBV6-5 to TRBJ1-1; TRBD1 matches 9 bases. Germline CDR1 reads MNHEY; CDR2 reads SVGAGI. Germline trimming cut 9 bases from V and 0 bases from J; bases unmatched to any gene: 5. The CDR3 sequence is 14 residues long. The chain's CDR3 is CASWDRAMNTEAFF. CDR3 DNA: TGTGCCAGTTGGGACAGGGCAATGAACACTGAAGCTTTCTTT.

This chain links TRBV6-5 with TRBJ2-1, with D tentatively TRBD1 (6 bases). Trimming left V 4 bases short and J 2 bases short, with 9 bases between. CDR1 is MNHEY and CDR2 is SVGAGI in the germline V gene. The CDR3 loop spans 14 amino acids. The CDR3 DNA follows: TGTGCCAGCAGTTGGACAGCAACCTACAATGAGCAGTTCTTC. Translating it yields CASSWTATYNEQFF.